This entry concerns a single TCR beta chain. Its antigen is undetermined. From germline, CDR1 is SGHRS and CDR2 YFSETQ. Trimming removed 0 bases from V and 4 bases from J, with 8 bases in between. The CDR3 is 14 amino acids. This sample was taken from a study of vaccination effects on CD4 cells after COVID-19. Study results and caveats: In healthy vaccinees, only 1 of 255 vaccine-induced clones cross-reacted with common cold coronaviruses.

The table came from immunoSEQ multiplex PCR; TCRdb's copy has only in-frame clones and leaves some out. In the table there are tens of thousands of clones, 80% to 90% of which are singletons. Using viral peptide pools, the ViraFEST assay grew out antigen-specific CD4+ T cells prior to sequencing. Researchers isolated CD4+ T cells once less than twelve days of culture had elapsed. The clonotype originates from a human donor who received a COVID-19 vaccine. This chain uses TRBV5-1 with TRBJ1-5; D may be TRBD1 (6 bases). The material sequenced was CD4+ T cells from PBMCs cultured with HCoV-229E spike peptides, taken before COVID-19 vaccination. This CDR3 is CASSLGDTNQPQHF. DNA for the CDR3: TGCGCCAGCAGCTTGGGGGACACAAATCAGCCCCAGCATTTT. Full variable domain (remainder filled in from reference TRBV5-1 and TRBJ1-5): KAGVTQTPRYLIKTRGQQVTLSCSPISGHRSVSWYQQTPGQGLQFLFEYFSETQRNKGNFPGRFSGRQFSNSRSEMNVSTLELGDSALYLCASSLGDTNQPQHFGDGTRLSIL.